The sequence of this TCR beta chain was determined in a study of human T cells and chemical hapten exposure. Study information: Patients' scalps got diphenylcyclopropenone weekly throughout the approximately 25-week study.

TCRdb itself ran the RACE reads through MiXCR, one entry per CDR3 protein. Seen here are fewer than 70,000 distinct CDR3 sequences, around 7% observed once, and the top ten hold more than 1.5%. V lost 7 bases and J lost 5, with 11 bases in between. Germline V gene data show CDR1 as SQVTM and CDR2 as ANQGSEA. The CDR3 runs 11 residues. Described time point: pre-sensitization, week 0. As for treatment: therapeutic diphenylcyclopropenone sensitization with weekly scalp DPC. The material sequenced was whole blood, taken in connection with sensitization to the hapten diphenylcyclopropenone (DPC). The rearrangement links TRBV29-1 to TRBJ1-1; a weak D match, TRBD1 (5 bases). The TCR comes from a woman in her thirties with alopecia areata. Some clones in this sample may be carry-over from other donors' samples. The CDR3 DNA sequence: TGCAGCGGAGGGGCGGGAACTGAAGCTTTCTTT. This codes for CSGGAGTEAFF.